Below are 17 T cell receptor beta chains sequenced from a single sample in a study of blood T cell repertoires in COVID-19. Clones were read by immunoSEQ multiplex PCR, and TCRdb kept only the in-frame ones, dropping some. This sample has some 30,000 clones; about 90% occur once, and the top ten carry 20% to 30%. Sequenced material: peripheral blood. The receptors come from a human donor in a cohort sampled during active COVID-19.

The CDR3 region has the DNA TGTGCCAGCTCACCAAGCTCGGCGGGGCGCTCCTACGAGCAGTACTTC. Translated: CASSPSSAGRSYEQYF. The genes are TRBV18 and TRBJ2-7; TRBD2 is a possible D gene (6 bases). CDR1 and CDR2 from the germline V gene are KGHSH and LQKENI. The V end was cut by 2 bases, the J end by 0 bases, with 14 bases between. The CDR3 has 16 amino acids.

The count of this clone is one. V usage is TRBV30 and J usage is TRBJ2-1, with TRBD1 matching over 8 bases. The J segment lost 6 bases and the V segment lost 0 bases, leaving 19 bases of the junction unmatched. There are 19 residues in the CDR3. CDR1 GTSNPN and CDR2 SVGIG come from the germline V gene (reference sequence). In DNA, the CDR3 is TGTGCCTGGAGTGTACTGGAACAGGGGGTCCCCCTAAACTCCAATGAGCAGTTCTTC. This encodes CAWSVLEQGVPLNSNEQFF.

The rearrangement uses TRBV30 and TRBJ2-1; 10 positions agree with TRBD2. The trim removed 2 bases at V and 4 bases at J, leaving 8 bases unmatched. The CDR3 covers 16 residues. Germline V lookup: CDR1 GTSNPN, CDR2 SVGIG (reference sequence). Here the CDR3 DNA reads TGTGCCTGGAGTTTAGCGGGGGGCCTGGTTTACAATGAGCAGTTCTTC. Its protein product is CAWSLAGGLVYNEQFF. Full variable domain (rest looked up from reference TRBV30 and TRBJ2-1): SQTIHQWPATLVQPVGSPLSLECTVEGTSNPNLYWYRQAAGRGLQLLFYSVGIGQISSEVPQNLSASRPQDRQFILSSKKLLLSDSGFYLCAWSLAGGLVYNEQFFGPGTRLTVL.

J is TRBJ2-7 and V is TRBV30; D is perhaps TRBD1 (6 bases). V lost 0 bases and J lost 5, with 14 bases in between. This CDR3 is built from 14 residues. Germline V gene data show CDR1 as GTSNPN and CDR2 as SVGIG (reference sequence). The CDR3 sequence: CAWSVSGAPDEQYF. The CDR3 nucleotides are TGTGCCTGGAGTGTGTCAGGGGCTCCCGACGAGCAGTACTTC.

This clone showed up just a few times. The chain recombines TRBV19 with TRBJ2-6; 10 nucleotides line up with TRBD1. From germline, CDR1 is LNHDA and CDR2 SQIVND (reference sequence). The length of the CDR3 is 18 residues. Unmatched junction bases numbered 11, after V lost 5 bases and J lost 4 bases. The CDR3 protein is CASSPPGGTGVGANVLTF. In DNA, the CDR3 is TGTGCCAGTAGTCCCCCGGGGGGGACAGGGGTGGGGGCCAACGTCCTGACTTTC.

This clone was detected a few times. One end of the junction varies from germline; a read error may be responsible. The V call is TRBV5-1, the J call TRBJ2-7; 7 positions match TRBD1. The CDR3 consists of 12 residues. Germline V gene sequence: CDR1 SGHRS, CDR2 YFSETQ. The CDR3 DNA reads as TGCGCCAGCAGCCGAGAGGGGGCCGGGGTATCCTTC. This translates into CASSREGAGVSF.

The chain combines TRBV29-1 with TRBJ2-7, with 8 positions matching TRBD1. CDR3 length equals 12 residues. Germline assignment: CDR1 SQVTM and CDR2 ANQGSEA. V shed 5 bases, J shed 6 bases, and the junction held 6 bases outside the gene matches. The CDR3 region is CSVTPTGVEQYF. DNA for the CDR3: TGCAGCGTTACCCCGACAGGGGTCGAGCAGTACTTC.

This clone appeared once. J is TRBJ2-3 and V is TRBV5-1, with 8 bases fitting TRBD1. Germline lookup yields CDR1 SGHRS and CDR2 YFSETQ. The CDR3 is 16 residues long. J gave up 0 bases and V 0 bases, and 3 bases lay outside the gene matches. As DNA, the CDR3 is TGCGCCAGCAGCTTGGACGGACAGGGCAGCACAGATACGCAGTATTTT. This codes for CASSLDGQGSTDTQYF.

This chain uses TRBV14 with TRBJ1-1; 8 bases match TRBD1. The CDR3 consists of 15 residues. Germline-derived CDR1 and CDR2 are SGHDN and FVKESK. The ends lost 4 bases at V and 1 base at J; junction bases unmatched: 5. Here the CDR3 reads CASSLRTGRNTEAFF. In DNA form, the CDR3 reads TGTGCCAGCAGCCTCAGGACAGGGAGGAACACTGAAGCTTTCTTT.

This chain links TRBV4-2 with TRBJ1-4, with D maybe TRBD1 (5 bases). The CDR3 spans 14 residues. Germline V gene data show CDR1 as LGHNA and CDR2 as YNFKEQ. Deletions cut 7 bases from V and 3 bases from J, with 12 bases between. The CDR3, as DNA: TGTGCCAGCACCAACGGGGGGGCTAATGAAAAACTGTTTTTT. This gives the protein CASTNGGANEKLFF.

V gene TRBV5-4 combines with J gene TRBJ1-3; 7 nucleotides agree with TRBD1. Germline CDR1 and CDR2: SGHNT and YYREEE (reference sequence). With 2 bases clipped from V and 0 bases from J, the junction kept 8 bases outside the gene matches. The length of the CDR3 is 17 residues. Here the CDR3 DNA reads TGTGCCAGCAGCTTCGCTGGACAGGAGATCTCTGGAAACACCATATATTTT. Amino acids: CASSFAGQEISGNTIYF.

This sequence joins TRBV5-1 and TRBJ2-5; TRBD2 matches 11 bases. V trimming: 4 bases; J trimming: 5 bases; junction bases outside the gene matches: 13. CDR1 is SGHRS and CDR2 is YFSETQ in the germline V gene. This CDR3 is 17 amino acids long. This CDR3 is CASSRTGTSGPLETQYF. The CDR3, as DNA: TGCGCCAGCAGCCGCACCGGGACTAGCGGACCGCTCGAGACCCAGTACTTC.

The rearrangement joins TRBV27 to TRBJ1-1; weak D call: TRBD1 (6 bases). CDR3 length equals 13 residues. Germline V lookup: CDR1 MNHEY, CDR2 SMNVEV (reference sequence). Trimming shortened V by 5 bases and J by 5 bases, and 12 bases separated the two germline ends. The CDR3 nucleotides are TGTGCCAGCAGTCGGGGGGCAGGGACTGAAGCTTTCTTT. It encodes CASSRGAGTEAFF.

The J gene is TRBJ2-4, the V gene TRBV5-6, with 7 bases lining up with TRBD2. The V and J ends lost 4 bases and 4 bases, in that order; junction bases with no gene match: 8. Germline CDR1 SGHDT, CDR2 YYEEEE. This CDR3 has 15 residues. In nucleotides, the CDR3 is TGTGCCAGCAGCCTCGTCCGGGGGGATAAAAACATTCAGTACTTC. Translation gives CASSLVRGDKNIQYF.

The chain couples TRBV5-1 to TRBJ2-3; D might be TRBD2 (5 bases). Germline assignment: CDR1 SGHRS and CDR2 YFSETQ. Trimming removed 0 bases at V and 3 bases at J, with 11 bases between. The CDR3 extends over 15 amino acids. The CDR3, as DNA: TGCGCCAGCAGCTTGGAGGAGGCGCAGACAGATACGCAGTATTTT. It is translated as CASSLEEAQTDTQYF.

V and J are TRBV5-4 and TRBJ1-1, with 9 bases that match TRBD1. CDR3 size: 14 residues. Germline V gene lookup returns CDR1 SGHNT and CDR2 YYREEE (reference sequence). V was clipped by 0 bases and J by 5 bases; unmatched bases: 2. CDR3 sequence: CASSLDRGLTEAFF. CDR3 DNA: TGTGCCAGCAGCTTGGACAGGGGGCTTACTGAAGCTTTCTTT.

This clone came up once. The chain carries TRBV5-6 and TRBJ1-6; 11 bases are a match to TRBD1. J lost 7 bases, V lost 5 bases, and 8 bases had no gene match. CDR1 and CDR2 from the germline V gene are SGHDT and YYEEEE. The CDR3 covers 16 residues. CDR3 loop: CASRRGDRGTNSPLHF. CDR3 DNA: TGTGCCAGCAGACGAGGGGACAGGGGGACAAATTCACCCCTCCACTTT.